Listed below are T cell receptor beta chains from one sample, sequenced in a study of blood T cell repertoires in COVID-19. This table comes from immunoSEQ multiplex PCR, and its TCRdb copy is limited to in-frame clones, with some not included. The sample gives 150,000 or so clones, around 80% of which show up once; approximately 11% is in the top ten. Sequencing used PBMCs or T cells enriched from blood (not recorded which). All receptors derive from a man over 45 who had recovered from COVID-19. Each CDR3 is given with its conserved first and last residue. Each record gives: D gene, V gene, clone size, J gene, CDR3 protein, CDR3 DNA. The D gene is left open where the match is weak. Clone sizes are given selectively: once, few, many, or a class where the clone is expanded.

-	TRBV4-1	-	TRBJ2-1	CASSPTEYNEQFF	TGCGCCAGCAGCCCGACAGAATACAATGAGCAGTTCTTC
TRBD1	TRBV5-1	-	TRBJ2-6	CASSSVPGQGLSGANVLTF	TGCGCCAGCAGCTCTGTGCCGGGACAGGGGTTGTCTGGGGCCAACGTCCTGACTTTC
TRBD2	TRBV5-4	-	TRBJ2-1	CASSTPGRRDNEQFF	TGTGCCAGCAGCACCCCCGGGAGGAGAGACAATGAGCAGTTCTTC
TRBD2	TRBV27	-	TRBJ2-2	CASSPGTSGNWMVGELFF	TGTGCCAGCAGTCCCGGGACTAGCGGGAACTGGATGGTCGGGGAGCTGTTTTTT
-	TRBV7-2	-	TRBJ1-3	CASSLEVRAGRSGNTIYF	TGTGCCAGCAGCTTAGAGGTTCGCGCAGGCCGATCTGGAAACACCATATATTTT
TRBD1	TRBV28	-	TRBJ1-6	CASSPPGQGKVHF	TGTGCCAGCAGTCCCCCCGGACAGGGAAAGGTCCACTTT
TRBD1	TRBV11-2	few	TRBJ2-5	CASSGNRGQETQYF	TGTGCCAGCAGCGGTAACAGGGGGCAAGAGACCCAGTACTTC
TRBD2	TRBV29-1	-	TRBJ2-3	CSVKTTSGGPTSTDTQYF	TGCAGCGTCAAAACAACTAGCGGGGGACCCACTAGCACAGATACGCAGTATTTT
-	TRBV5-4	few	TRBJ1-4	CASSREPGATNEKLFF	TGTGCCAGCAGCCGGGAGCCGGGGGCAACTAATGAAAAACTGTTTTTT
-	TRBV19	-	TRBJ1-2	CASSIPGSRSGTF	TGTGCCAGTAGTATTCCCGGGTCAAGGTCGGGCACCTTC
TRBD2	TRBV19	-	TRBJ2-5	CASLPTGLAGETQYF	TGTGCCAGTCTCCCAACCGGACTAGCGGGAGAGACCCAGTACTTC
-	TRBV24-1	-	TRBJ1-2	CATSDPRGNGYTF	TGTGCCACCAGTGATCCGAGGGGGAATGGCTACACCTTC
TRBD1	TRBV5-4	-	TRBJ2-2	CASSKDRGLTGELFF	TGTGCCAGCAGCAAGGACAGGGGGCTAACCGGGGAGCTGTTTTTT
TRBD2	TRBV29-1	-	TRBJ2-1	CGCSVAGVANEQFF	TGCGGCTGTTCGGTAGCGGGAGTCGCCAATGAGCAGTTCTTC
-	TRBV5-5	-	TRBJ2-3	CASSPTYRVGTDTQYF	TGTGCCAGCAGTCCAACGTACAGGGTTGGCACAGATACGCAGTATTTT